This T cell receptor (beta chain) appears in the sequencing data of a study of Graves' ophthalmopathy and Graves' hyperthyroidism. Germline V gives CDR1 DFQATT, CDR2 SNEGSKA (reference sequence). V was clipped by 3 bases and J by 0 bases, with 9 bases between them. CDR3 length: 14 amino acids. RNA transcripts were the source from which TCR beta CDR3 regions were amplified. Second-round multiplex PCR came after a first-round RT-PCR that employed HTBI primers. TCRdb passed the multiplex PCR reads through MiXCR, listing each CDR3 protein once. The repertoire holds 650,000 to 900,000 distinct CDR3 sequences, with around 40% as singletons. This clonotype appeared many times.

This receptor was obtained from an adult man with Graves' ophthalmopathy. Sequencing input: peripheral blood. The gene calls are TRBV20-1 and TRBJ1-5; D is unclear. The CDR3 loop is CSARQANSNQPQHF. In DNA form, the CDR3 reads TGCAGTGCTAGGCAGGCCAATAGCAATCAGCCCCAGCATTTT.